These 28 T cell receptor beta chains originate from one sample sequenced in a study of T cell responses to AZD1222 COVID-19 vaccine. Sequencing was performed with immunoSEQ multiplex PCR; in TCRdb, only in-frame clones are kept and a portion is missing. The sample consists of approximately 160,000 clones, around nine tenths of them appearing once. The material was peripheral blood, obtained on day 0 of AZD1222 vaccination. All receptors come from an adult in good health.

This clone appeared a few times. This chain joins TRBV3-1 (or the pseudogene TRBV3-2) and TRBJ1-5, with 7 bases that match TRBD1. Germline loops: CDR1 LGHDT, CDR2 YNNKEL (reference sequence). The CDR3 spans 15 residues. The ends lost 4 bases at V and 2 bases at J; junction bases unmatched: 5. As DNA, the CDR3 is TGTGCCAGCAGCCGCGGGACAGTAGGCAATCAGCCCCAGCATTTT. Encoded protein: CASSRGTVGNQPQHF.

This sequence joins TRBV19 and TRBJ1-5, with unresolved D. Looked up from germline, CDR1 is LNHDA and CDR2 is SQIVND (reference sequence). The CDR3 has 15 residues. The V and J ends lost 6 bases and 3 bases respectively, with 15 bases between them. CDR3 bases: TGTGCCAGTAGGATTTCCCGGGTCTCCAATCAGCCCCAGCATTTT. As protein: CASRISRVSNQPQHF.

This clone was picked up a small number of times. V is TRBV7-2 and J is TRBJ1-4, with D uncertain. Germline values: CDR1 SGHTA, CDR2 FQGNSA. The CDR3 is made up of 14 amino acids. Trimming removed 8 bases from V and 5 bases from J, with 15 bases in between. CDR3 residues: CASSPGRSNEKLFF. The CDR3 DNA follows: TGTGCCAGCTCCCCCGGCCGATCAAATGAAAAACTGTTTTTT.

In nucleotides, the CDR3 is TGTGCCAGCAGCTCGACACCGAAGACCTACAATGAGCAGTTCTTC. Amino acids: CASSSTPKTYNEQFF. V usage is TRBV7-9 and J usage is TRBJ2-1; D gene unclear. Trimming took 4 bases from V and 2 from J, leaving 12 bases between them. From germline, CDR1 is SEHNR and CDR2 FQNEAQ (reference sequence). The CDR3 runs 15 residues. Full variable domain (outside the CDR3, taken from reference TRBV7-9 and TRBJ2-1): DTGVSQNPRHKITKRGQNVTFRCDPISEHNRLYWYRQTLGQGPEFLTYFQNEAQLEKSRLLSDRFSAERPKGSFSTLEIQRTEQGDSAMYLCASSSTPKTYNEQFFGPGTRLTVL.

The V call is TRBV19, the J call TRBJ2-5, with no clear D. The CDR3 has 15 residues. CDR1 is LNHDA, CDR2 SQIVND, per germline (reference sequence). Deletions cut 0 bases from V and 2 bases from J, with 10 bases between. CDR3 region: CASSIDRSVQETQYF. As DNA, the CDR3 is TGTGCCAGTAGTATAGATAGGTCCGTACAAGAGACCCAGTACTTC.

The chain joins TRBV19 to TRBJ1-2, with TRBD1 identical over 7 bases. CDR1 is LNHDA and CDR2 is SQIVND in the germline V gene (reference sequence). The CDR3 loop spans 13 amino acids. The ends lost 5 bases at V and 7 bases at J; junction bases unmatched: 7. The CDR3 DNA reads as TGTGCCAGTAGTGTACAGGGGAGGAGTGGCTACACCTTC. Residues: CASSVQGRSGYTF.

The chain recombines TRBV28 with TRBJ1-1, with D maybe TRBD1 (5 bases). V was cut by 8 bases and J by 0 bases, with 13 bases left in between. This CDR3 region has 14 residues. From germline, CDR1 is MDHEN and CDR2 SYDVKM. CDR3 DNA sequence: TGTGCCAGCTCCAGCCCGGGGGTGAACACTGAAGCTTTCTTT. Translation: CASSSPGVNTEAFF.

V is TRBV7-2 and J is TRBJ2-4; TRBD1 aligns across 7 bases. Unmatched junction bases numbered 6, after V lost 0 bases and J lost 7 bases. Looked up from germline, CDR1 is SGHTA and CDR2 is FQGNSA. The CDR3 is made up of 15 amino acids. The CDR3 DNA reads TGTGCCAGCAGCTTAGCGGGACAGATCTCCAACATTCAGTACTTC. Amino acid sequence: CASSLAGQISNIQYF.

Here the CDR3 DNA reads TGTGCCAGCAGCCCGGGAAACACCATATATTTT. Translated: CASSPGNTIYF. The chain carries TRBV4-2 and TRBJ1-3, with no clear D. Germline loops: CDR1 LGHNA, CDR2 YNFKEQ. The CDR3 has 11 amino acids. The V and J ends lost 4 bases and 4 bases respectively, with 2 bases between them.

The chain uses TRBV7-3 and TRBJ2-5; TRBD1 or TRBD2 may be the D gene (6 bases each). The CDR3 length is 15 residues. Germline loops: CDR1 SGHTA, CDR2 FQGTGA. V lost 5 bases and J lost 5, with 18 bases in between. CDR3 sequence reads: CASSRNGGGSETQYF. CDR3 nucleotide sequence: TGTGCCAGCAGCCGTAACGGGGGCGGTTCCGAGACCCAGTACTTC.

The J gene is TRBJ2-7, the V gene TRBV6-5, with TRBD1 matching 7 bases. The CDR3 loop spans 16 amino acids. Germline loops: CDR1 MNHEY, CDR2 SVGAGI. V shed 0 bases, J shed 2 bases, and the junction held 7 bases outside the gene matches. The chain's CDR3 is CASSYSGGTEAYEQYF. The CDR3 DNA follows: TGTGCCAGCAGTTACTCCGGTGGGACAGAAGCCTACGAGCAGTACTTC.

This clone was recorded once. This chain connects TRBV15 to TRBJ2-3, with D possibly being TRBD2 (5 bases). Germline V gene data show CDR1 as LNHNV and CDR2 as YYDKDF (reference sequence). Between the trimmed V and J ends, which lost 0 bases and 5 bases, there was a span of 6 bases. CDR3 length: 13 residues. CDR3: CATSRDRGDTQYF. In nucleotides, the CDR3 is TGTGCCACCAGCAGAGATCGGGGAGATACGCAGTATTTT.

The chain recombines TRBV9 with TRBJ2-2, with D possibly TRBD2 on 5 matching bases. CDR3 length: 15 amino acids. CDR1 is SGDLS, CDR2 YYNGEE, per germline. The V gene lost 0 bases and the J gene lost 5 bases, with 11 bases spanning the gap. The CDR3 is CASSVGRLQTGELFF. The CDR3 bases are TGTGCCAGCAGCGTAGGGAGGCTTCAGACCGGGGAGCTGTTTTTT.

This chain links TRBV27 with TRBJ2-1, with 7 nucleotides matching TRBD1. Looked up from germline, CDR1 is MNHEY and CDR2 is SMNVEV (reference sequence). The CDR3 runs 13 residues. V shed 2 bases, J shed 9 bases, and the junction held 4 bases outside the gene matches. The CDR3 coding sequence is TGTGCCAGCAGTTTACCACAGGGGAGTGAGCAGTTCTTC. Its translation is CASSLPQGSEQFF.

The DNA for the CDR3 is TGTGCCAGCAGCCCTTCGACAGGGTCTGGAAACACCATATATTTT. Its protein is CASSPSTGSGNTIYF. This chain connects TRBV7-6 to TRBJ1-3, with TRBD1 matching over 7 bases. This CDR3 has 15 residues. V shed 5 bases and J 1 base; nucleotides not matched to a gene: 5. Germline CDR1 and CDR2: SGHVS and FNYEAQ.

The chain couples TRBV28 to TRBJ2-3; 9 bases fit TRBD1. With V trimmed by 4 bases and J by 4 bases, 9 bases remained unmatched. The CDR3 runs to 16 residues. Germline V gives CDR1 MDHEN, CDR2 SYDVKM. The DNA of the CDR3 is TGTGCCAGCAGTTCCAAACAGGGGGCGATCCCAGATACGCAGTATTTT. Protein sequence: CASSSKQGAIPDTQYF.

In DNA, the CDR3 is TGTGCCAGCTCACCGGGACAGCTCTACGAGCAGTACTTC. Protein sequence: CASSPGQLYEQYF. The chain has TRBV18 and TRBJ2-7; 7 bases map to TRBD1. V gave up 3 bases and J gave up 3 bases; unmatched junction bases: 2. The CDR3 consists of 13 residues. Germline V gene data show CDR1 as KGHSH and CDR2 as LQKENI.

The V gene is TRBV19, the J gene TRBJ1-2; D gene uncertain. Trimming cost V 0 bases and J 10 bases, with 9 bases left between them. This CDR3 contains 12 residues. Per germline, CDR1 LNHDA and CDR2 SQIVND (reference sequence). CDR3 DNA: TGTGCCAGTAGTATAGATTGGGTCGTCTACACCTTC. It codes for CASSIDWVVYTF. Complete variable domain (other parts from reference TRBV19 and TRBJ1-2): DGGITQSPKYLFRKEGQNVTLSCEQNLNHDAMYWYRQDPGQGLRLIYYSQIVNDFQKGDIAEGYSVSREKKESFPLTVTSAQKNPTAFYLCASSIDWVVYTFGSGTRLTVV.

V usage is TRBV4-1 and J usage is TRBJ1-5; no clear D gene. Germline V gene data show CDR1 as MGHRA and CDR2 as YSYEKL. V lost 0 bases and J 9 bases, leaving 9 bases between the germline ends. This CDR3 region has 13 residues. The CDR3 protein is CASSQDFSMPQHF. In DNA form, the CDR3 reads TGCGCCAGCAGCCAAGACTTCAGTATGCCCCAGCATTTT.

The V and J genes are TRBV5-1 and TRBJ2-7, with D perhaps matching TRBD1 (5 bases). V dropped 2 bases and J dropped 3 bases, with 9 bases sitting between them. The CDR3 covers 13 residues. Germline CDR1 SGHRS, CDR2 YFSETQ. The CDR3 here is CASSLQDNYEQYF. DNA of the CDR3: TGCGCCAGCAGCTTACAGGACAACTACGAGCAGTACTTC.

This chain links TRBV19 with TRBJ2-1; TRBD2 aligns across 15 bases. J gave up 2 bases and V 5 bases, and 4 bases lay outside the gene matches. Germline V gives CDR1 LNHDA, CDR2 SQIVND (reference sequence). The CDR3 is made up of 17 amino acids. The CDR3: CASSRTSGRAPYNEQFF. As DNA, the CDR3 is TGTGCCAGTAGTCGGACTAGCGGGAGGGCCCCCTACAATGAGCAGTTCTTC.

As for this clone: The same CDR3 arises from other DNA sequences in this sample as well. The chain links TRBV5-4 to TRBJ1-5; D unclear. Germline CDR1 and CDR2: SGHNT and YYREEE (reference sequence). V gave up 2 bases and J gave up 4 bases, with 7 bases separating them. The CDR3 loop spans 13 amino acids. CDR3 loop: CASSLGRNQPQHF. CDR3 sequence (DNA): TGTGCCAGCAGCTTAGGGAGAAATCAGCCCCAGCATTTT.

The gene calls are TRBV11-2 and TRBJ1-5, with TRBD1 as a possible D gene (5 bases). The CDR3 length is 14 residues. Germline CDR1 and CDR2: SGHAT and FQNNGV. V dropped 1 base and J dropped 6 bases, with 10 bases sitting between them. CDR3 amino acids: CASSLGGRGQPQHF. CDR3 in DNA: TGTGCCAGCAGCTTAGGGGGAAGGGGTCAGCCCCAGCATTTT.

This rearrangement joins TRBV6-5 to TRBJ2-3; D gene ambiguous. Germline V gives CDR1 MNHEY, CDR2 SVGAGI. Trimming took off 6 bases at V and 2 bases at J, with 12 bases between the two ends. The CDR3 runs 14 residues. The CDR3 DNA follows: TGTGCCAGCAGCCTCGACACTAACACAGATACGCAGTATTTT. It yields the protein CASSLDTNTDTQYF.

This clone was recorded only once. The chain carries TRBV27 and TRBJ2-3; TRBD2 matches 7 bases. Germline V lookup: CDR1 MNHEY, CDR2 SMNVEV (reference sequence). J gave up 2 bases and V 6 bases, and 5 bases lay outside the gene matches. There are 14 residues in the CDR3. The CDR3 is CASRARDYTDTQYF. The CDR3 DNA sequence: TGTGCCAGCAGGGCCCGGGACTACACAGATACGCAGTATTTT.

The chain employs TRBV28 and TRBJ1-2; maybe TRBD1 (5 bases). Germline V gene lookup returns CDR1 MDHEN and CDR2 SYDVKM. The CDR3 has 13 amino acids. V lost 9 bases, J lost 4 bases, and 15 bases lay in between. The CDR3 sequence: CASLPGPIYGYTF. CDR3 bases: TGTGCCAGTCTACCGGGACCGATCTATGGCTACACCTTC.

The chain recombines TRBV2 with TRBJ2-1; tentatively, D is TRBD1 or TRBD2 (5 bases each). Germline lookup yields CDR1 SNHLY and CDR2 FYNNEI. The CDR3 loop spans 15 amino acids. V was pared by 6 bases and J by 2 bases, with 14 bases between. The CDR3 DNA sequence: TGTGCCAGCAGAGCCTCGAGGGGCCCCTACAATGAGCAGTTCTTC. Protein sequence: CASRASRGPYNEQFF.

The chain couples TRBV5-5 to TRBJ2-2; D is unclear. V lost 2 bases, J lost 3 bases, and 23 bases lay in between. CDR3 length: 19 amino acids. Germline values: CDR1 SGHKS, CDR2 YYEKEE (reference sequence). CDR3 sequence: CASSLGIGRTAADTGELFF. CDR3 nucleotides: TGTGCCAGCAGCTTAGGTATCGGACGGACGGCGGCGGACACCGGGGAGCTGTTTTTT. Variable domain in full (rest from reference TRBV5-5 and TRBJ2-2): DAGVTQSPTHLIKTRGQQVTLRCSPISGHKSVSWYQQVLGQGPQFIFQYYEKEERGRGNFPDRFSARQFPNYSSELNVNALLLGDSALYLCASSLGIGRTAADTGELFFGEGSRLTVL.